This T cell receptor beta chain was found in a study of blood T cells in healthy people across ages. Sample-barcoded 5' priming and a J-beta primer mix drove a second PCR of about 6 to 11 cycles. TCRdb ran MiXCR on the 5' RACE reads and lists one entry per CDR3 protein. Of about 1.8 million distinct CDR3 sequences in the sample, roughly 49% were seen once. V lost 0 bases and J 4 bases, leaving 16 bases between the germline ends. Per germline, CDR1 LGHNA and CDR2 YSLEER. This CDR3 has 16 amino acids. The gene calls are TRBV4-3 and TRBJ2-7, with TRBD1 as a possible D gene (6 bases). The sequencing sample was made of blood. This clonotype originated in a woman in her thirties or forties in good health. The CDR3 spells CASSQDRGQGFYEQYF. The CDR3 nucleotides are TGCGCCAGCAGCCAAGATCGCGGGCAGGGGTTTTACGAGCAGTACTTC.